The 6 T cell receptor beta chains below come from one sample, sequenced in a study of T cells expressing NK-cell markers. TCRdb reprocessed the 5' RACE reads; each CDR3 protein has one entry and no DNA is given. The sample features under 500,000 distinct CDR3 sequences, with roughly 7.2% in its top ten. Sequencing was done on a sample of blood T cells: a sorted CD56 or NKG2C T cell subset, CD4+ or CD8+ T cells, or bulk PBMC T cells (not recorded which). The receptors originated from a woman between 18 and 69 years old in good health.

The gene calls are TRBV7-2 and TRBJ2-1; with no DNA, the TCRdb D assignment of TRBD1 cannot be verified. Looked up from germline, CDR1 is SGHTA and CDR2 is FQGNSA. The CDR3 sequence is 16 residues long. The CDR3: CASSILDSTPHNEQFF.

The rearrangement uses TRBV27 and TRBJ2-5. The CDR3 consists of 13 residues. Germline lookup yields CDR1 MNHEY and CDR2 SMNVEV (reference sequence). The CDR3 here is CASSLVRQETQYF.

The chain joins TRBV14 to TRBJ1-3; TCRdb's D gene call, TRBD1, goes unchecked for lack of DNA. There are 15 residues in the CDR3. CDR1 and CDR2 (germline): SGHDN, FVKESK. Here the CDR3 reads CASSQGQGPGNTIYF.

The chain joins TRBV20-1 to TRBJ1-1; the D call from TCRdb, TRBD1, cannot be confirmed without DNA. Germline CDR1 is DFQATT and CDR2 is SNEGSKA (reference sequence). CDR3 length: 16 residues. CDR3 sequence: CSADPARGLPGTEAFF.

CDR3 sequence reads: CASSQDQVVHEQFF. The gene calls are TRBV4-2 and TRBJ2-1. This CDR3 spans 14 amino acids. Germline-derived CDR1 and CDR2 are LGHNA and YNFKEQ.

The V and J genes are TRBV6-2 or TRBV6-3 and TRBJ2-2; TCRdb's D call, TRBD1, is unchecked because there is no DNA. This CDR3 is built from 13 residues. The V gene's germline CDR1 is MNHEY and CDR2 SVGEGT. The chain's CDR3 is CASSYTGTGELFF.